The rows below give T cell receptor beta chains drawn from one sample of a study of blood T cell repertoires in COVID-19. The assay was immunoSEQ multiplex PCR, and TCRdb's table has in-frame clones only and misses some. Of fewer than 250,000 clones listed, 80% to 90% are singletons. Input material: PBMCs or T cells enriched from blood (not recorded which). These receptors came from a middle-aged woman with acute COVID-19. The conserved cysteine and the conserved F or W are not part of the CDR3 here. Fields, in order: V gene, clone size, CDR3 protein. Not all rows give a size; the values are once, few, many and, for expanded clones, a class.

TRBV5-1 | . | ASSLDSTEAF
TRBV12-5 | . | ASGWSSGGRGYT
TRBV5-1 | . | ASSRAGTSVYEQY
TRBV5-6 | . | ASSARTEVFPYGYT
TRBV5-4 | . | ASSHQGLNQPQH
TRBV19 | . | ASSIGTGAYYEQY
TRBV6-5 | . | ASSSRGLKETQY
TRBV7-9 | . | ASSLAGRQVNEKLF
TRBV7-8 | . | ASSLGGAPPGNTIY
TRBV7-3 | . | ASSFSRNTEAF
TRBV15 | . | ATSREAIAGEETQY
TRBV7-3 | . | ASSSGTSGNEQF
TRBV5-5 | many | ASSFYRDRGRLPGNTIY
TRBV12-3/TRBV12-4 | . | ASSSGTDNEQF
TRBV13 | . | ASSTRAGVDEQF
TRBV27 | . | ASSLWGRAPYEQY
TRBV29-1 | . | SGRDTGTEAF
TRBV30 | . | AWSGHRANYGYT
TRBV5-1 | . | ASSLDRGDDEQY
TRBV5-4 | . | ASSLSLAGAYEQY
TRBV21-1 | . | ASSKVAWAGRDTQY
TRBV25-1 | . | ATSWAGTDTQY
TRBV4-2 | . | ASSRASTSGRPGELF
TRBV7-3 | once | ASSSGGAGTAGEQF
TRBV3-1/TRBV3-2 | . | ASSQFQGAHEQY
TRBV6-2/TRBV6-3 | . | ASIPSRGQAEAF
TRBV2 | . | ASSAYRGEGYT
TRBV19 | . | ASSINRGRAYEQY
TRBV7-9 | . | ASSLLSGPREQF
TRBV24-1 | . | ATSDPGTSGSQEQF
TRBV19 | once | ASSPLKDRVDTIY
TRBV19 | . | ASSSPQGATGNTIY
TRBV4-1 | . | ASGPQGSQETQY
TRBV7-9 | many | ASSERGSTSTDTQY
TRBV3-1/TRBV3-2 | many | ASSGTSGSSEQY
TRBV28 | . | ASRGPRSQPQH
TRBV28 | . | ASSLGLGPTEAF
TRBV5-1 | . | ASSVHTGDTGELF
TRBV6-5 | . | ASKTSASYEQY
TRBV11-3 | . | ASSTLERGGTEAF
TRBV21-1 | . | ASSKGSLSMYTQY
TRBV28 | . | ASIARGSTDTQY
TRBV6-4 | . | ASIVAGPYNEQF
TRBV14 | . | ASSYVGATQY
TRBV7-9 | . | ASSPDARGSNQPQH
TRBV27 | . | ASSFDRGNTEAF
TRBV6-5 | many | ASSQGNEQF
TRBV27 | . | ASRQRTQANEQF
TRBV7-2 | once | ASSSSGRQAKNIQY
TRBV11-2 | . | ASSAGLAGVEQF
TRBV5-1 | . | ASSPLAGGTYEQY
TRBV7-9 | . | ASSSSQGIARSYEQY
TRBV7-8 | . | ASRGLGDLEKLF
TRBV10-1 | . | ASSDPPRGRGTGELF